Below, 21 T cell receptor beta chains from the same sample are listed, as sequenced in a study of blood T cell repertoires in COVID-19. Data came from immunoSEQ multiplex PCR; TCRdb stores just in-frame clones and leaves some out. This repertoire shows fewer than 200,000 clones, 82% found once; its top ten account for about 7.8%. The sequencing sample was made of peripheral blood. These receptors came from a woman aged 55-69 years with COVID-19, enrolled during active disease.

DNA for the CDR3: TGTGCCAGCAGAGGAGGACAGGCGTCCCACTATGGCTACACCTTC. This codes for CASRGGQASHYGYTF. The chain links TRBV2 to TRBJ1-2, with 7 bases aligning to TRBD1. Looked up from germline, CDR1 is SNHLY and CDR2 is FYNNEI. This CDR3 is 15 amino acids long. V trimming: 6 bases; J trimming: 3 bases; junction bases outside the gene matches: 10.

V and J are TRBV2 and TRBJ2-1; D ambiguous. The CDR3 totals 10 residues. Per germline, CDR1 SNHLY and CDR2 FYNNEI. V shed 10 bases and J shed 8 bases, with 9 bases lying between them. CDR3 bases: TGTGCCACAAAGCATGATGAGCAGTTCTTC. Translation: CATKHDEQFF.

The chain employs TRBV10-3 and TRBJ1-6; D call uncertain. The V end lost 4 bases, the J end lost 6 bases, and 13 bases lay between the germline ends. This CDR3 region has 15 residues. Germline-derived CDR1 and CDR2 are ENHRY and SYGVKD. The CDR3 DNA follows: TGTGCCATCAGTGCCCGGGAGGGAGGTAATTCACCCCTCCACTTT. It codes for CAISAREGGNSPLHF.

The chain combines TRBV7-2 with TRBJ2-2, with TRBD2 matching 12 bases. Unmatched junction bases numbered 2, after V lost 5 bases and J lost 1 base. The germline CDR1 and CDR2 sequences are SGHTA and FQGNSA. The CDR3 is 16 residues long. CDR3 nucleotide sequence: TGTGCCAGCAGCGGACTAGCGGGGCAGAACACCGGGGAGCTGTTTTTT. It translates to CASSGLAGQNTGELFF.

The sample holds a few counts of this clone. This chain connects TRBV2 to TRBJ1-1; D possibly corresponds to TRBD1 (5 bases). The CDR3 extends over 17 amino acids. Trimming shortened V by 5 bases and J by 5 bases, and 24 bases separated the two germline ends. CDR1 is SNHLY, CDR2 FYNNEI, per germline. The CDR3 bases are TGTGCCAGCAGTACCGGGGGGTCGGGCGGACGAGTTACTGAAGCTTTCTTT. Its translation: CASSTGGSGGRVTEAFF. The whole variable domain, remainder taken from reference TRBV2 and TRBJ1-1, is EPEVTQTPSHQVTQMGQEVILRCVPISNHLYFYWYRQILGQKVEFLVSFYNNEISEKSEIFDDQFSVERPDGSNFTLKIRSTKLEDSAMYFCASSTGGSGGRVTEAFFGQGTRLTVV.

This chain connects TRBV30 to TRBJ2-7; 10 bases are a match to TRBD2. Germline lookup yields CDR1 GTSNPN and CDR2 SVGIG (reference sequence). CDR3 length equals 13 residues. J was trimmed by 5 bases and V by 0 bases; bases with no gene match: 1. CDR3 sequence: CAWSVLAGDEQYF. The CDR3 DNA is TGTGCCTGGAGTGTCCTAGCGGGAGACGAGCAGTACTTC.

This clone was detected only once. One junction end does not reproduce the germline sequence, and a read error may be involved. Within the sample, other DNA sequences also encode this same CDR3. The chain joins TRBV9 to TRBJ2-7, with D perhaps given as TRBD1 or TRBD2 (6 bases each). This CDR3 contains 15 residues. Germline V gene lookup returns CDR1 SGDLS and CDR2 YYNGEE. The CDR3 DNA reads TGTGCTAGCAGCGTAGGGGGACTGAGCTCCTACGAGCAGTACTTC. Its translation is CASSVGGLSSYEQYF.

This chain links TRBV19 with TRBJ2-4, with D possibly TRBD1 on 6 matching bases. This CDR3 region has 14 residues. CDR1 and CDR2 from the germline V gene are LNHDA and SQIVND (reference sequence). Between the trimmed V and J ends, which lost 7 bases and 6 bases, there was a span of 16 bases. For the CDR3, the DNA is TGTGCCAGTACCATACAGGGATTAGGAAACATTCAGTACTTC. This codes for CASTIQGLGNIQYF.

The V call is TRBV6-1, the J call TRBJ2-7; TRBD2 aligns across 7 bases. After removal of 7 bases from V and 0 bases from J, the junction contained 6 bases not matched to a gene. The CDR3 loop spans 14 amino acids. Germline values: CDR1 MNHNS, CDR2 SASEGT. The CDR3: CASTWGGSSYEQYF. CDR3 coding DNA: TGTGCCAGCACCTGGGGCGGGAGCTCCTACGAGCAGTACTTC.

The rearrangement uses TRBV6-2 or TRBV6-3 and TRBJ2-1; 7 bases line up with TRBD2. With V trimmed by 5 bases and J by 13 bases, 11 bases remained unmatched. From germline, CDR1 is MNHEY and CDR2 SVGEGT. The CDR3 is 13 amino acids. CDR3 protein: CASSPWDYREQFF. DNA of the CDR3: TGTGCCAGCAGTCCATGGGACTATAGGGAACAGTTCTTC.

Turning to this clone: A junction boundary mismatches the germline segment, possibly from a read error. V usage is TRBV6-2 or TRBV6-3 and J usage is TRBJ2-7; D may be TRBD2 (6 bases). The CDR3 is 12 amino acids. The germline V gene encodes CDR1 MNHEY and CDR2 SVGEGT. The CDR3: CASSHGRGTPLF. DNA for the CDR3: TGTGCCAGCAGCCATGGCCGAGGGACTCCTCTGTTC.

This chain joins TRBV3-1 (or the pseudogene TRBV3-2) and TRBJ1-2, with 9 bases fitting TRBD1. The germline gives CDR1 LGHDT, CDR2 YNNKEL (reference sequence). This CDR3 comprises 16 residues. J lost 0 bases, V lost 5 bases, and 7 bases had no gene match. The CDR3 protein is CASSVTGQGPNYGYTF. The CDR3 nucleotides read TGTGCCAGCAGCGTTACGGGACAGGGACCTAACTATGGCTACACCTTC.

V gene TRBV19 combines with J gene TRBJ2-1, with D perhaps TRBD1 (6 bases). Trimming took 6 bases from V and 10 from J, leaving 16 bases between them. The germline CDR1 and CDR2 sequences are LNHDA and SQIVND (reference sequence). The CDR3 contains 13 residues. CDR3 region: CASRPNRVDEQFF. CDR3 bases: TGTGCCAGTAGGCCCAACAGGGTCGACGAGCAGTTCTTC.

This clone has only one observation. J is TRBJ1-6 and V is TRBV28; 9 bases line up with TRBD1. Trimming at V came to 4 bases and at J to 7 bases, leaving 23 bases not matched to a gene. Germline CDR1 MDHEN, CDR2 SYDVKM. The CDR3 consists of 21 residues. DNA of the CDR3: TGTGCCAGCAGTTCCCGGAGACAGGGGGATACTTGGGTCCCCGCGAATTCACCCCTCCACTTT. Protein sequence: CASSSRRQGDTWVPANSPLHF.

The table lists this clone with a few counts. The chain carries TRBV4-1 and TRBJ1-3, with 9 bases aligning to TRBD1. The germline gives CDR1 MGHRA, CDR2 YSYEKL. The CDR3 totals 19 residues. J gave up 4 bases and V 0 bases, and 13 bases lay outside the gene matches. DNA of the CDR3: TGCGCCAGCAGCCAAGAGGGTGCGACGACAGGGGGTTTGGGAAACACCATATATTTT. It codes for CASSQEGATTGGLGNTIYF.

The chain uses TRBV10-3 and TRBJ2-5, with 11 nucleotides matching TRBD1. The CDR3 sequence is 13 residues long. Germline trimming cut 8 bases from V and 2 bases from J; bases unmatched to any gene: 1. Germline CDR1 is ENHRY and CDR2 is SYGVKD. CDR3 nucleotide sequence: TGTGCCATCCGGGACAGGGGGCAAGAGACCCAGTACTTC. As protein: CAIRDRGQETQYF.

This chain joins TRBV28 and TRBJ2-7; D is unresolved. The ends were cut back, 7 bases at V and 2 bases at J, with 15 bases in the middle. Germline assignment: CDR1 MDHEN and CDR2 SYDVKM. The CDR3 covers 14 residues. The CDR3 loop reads CASTQSGPPYEQYF. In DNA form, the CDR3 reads TGTGCCAGCACCCAAAGTGGGCCCCCCTACGAGCAGTACTTC. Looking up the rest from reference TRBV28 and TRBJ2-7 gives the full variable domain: DVKVTQSSRYLVKRTGEKVFLECVQDMDHENMFWYRQDPGLGLRLIYFSYDVKMKEKGDIPEGYSVSREKKERFSLILESASTNQTSMYLCASTQSGPPYEQYFGPGTRLTVT.

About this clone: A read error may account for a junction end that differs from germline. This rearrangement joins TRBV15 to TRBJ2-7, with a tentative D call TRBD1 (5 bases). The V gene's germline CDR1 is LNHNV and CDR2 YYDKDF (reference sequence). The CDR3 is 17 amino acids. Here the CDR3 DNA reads TGTGCCACCAGCAGAGATCAATCGAACAGGATTTCCTACGAGCAGTGCTTC. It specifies CATSRDQSNRISYEQCF.

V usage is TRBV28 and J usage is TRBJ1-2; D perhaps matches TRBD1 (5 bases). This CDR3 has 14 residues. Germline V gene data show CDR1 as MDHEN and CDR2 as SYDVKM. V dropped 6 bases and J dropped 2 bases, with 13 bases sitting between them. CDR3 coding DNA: TGTGCCAGCAGCCGGGGGGACGAGAACTATGGCTACACCTTC. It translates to CASSRGDENYGYTF.

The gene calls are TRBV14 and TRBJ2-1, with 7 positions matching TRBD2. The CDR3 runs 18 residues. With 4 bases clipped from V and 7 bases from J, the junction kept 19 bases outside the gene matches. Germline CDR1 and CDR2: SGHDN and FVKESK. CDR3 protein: CASSPLPLSAGAWNEQFF. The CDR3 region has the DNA TGTGCCAGCAGCCCACTTCCTCTATCCGCGGGAGCATGGAATGAGCAGTTCTTC.

The DNA of the CDR3 is TGTGCCAGCAGCCATTGGGGTAGCGGGGGTATCGAGACCCAGTACTTC. Protein product: CASSHWGSGGIETQYF. The chain couples TRBV6-2 or TRBV6-3 to TRBJ2-5; 9 bases agree with TRBD2. After removal of 6 bases from V and 5 bases from J, the junction contained 13 bases not matched to a gene. The germline V gene has CDR1 MNHEY and CDR2 SVGEGT. The CDR3 runs to 16 residues.